The rows below give T cell receptor beta chains drawn from one sample of a study of cytomegalovirus exposure and HLA in healthy donors. Here immunoSEQ multiplex PCR was the method, and the copy in TCRdb shows in-frame clones only, minus some. The profile shows about 87,000 clones, about 8% of them singletons. Specimen: PBMCs. The receptor source for this set is a man in his forties or fifties in good health and CMV-seronegative. Each CDR3 is given with its conserved first and last residue. The D gene is left open where the match is weak. For some rows the clone size is stated as once, few or many, or as a class when expanded; others skip it.

V: TRBV28
size: NA
J: TRBJ2-5
D: NA
DNA: TGTGCCAGCAGTTTAGCGGCGGAGGTGGGAGAGACCCAGTACTTC
CDR3: CASSLAAEVGETQYF

V: TRBV7-6
size: NA
J: TRBJ2-1
D: TRBD2
DNA: TGTGCCAGCAGCCTTCGGACTAGCGAGCAGAATTACAATGAGCAGTTCTTC
CDR3: CASSLRTSEQNYNEQFF

V: TRBV6-1
size: few
J: TRBJ1-4
D: NA
DNA: TGTGCCAGCACTGGACTGGGACCGGCGGGAGAAAAACTGTTTTTT
CDR3: CASTGLGPAGEKLFF

V: TRBV7-9
size: medium-sized
J: TRBJ2-3
D: TRBD2
DNA: TGTGCCAGCAGCGCTAAAAGGACTAGCGGTCCCTTGCGGGATACGCAGTATTTT
CDR3: CASSAKRTSGPLRDTQYF

V: TRBV7-8
size: few
J: TRBJ1-5
D: TRBD1
DNA: TGTGCCAGCAGCTTGGACAGGAATCAGCCCCAGCATTTT
CDR3: CASSLDRNQPQHF

V: TRBV5-1
size: few
J: TRBJ2-2
D: NA
DNA: TGCGCCAGCAGCGTACAGGACACCGGGGAGCTGTTTTTT
CDR3: CASSVQDTGELFF

V: TRBV6-1
size: few
J: TRBJ2-1
D: TRBD1
DNA: TGTGCCAGCAGCAGACAGGGGTCCTACAATGAGCAGTTCTTC
CDR3: CASSRQGSYNEQFF

V: TRBV7-3
size: few
J: TRBJ1-1
D: TRBD1
DNA: TGTGCCAGCAGCCCCAGACAGGGTTCAGCTGAAGCTTTCTTT
CDR3: CASSPRQGSAEAFF

V: TRBV18
size: few
J: TRBJ2-2
D: TRBD2
DNA: TGTGCCAGCTCACCAGTTACTAGCGGGAGGGCCGCGTCGTGTATTTTTAGGGAGCTGTTTTTT
CDR3: CASSPVTSGRAASCIFRELFF

V: TRBV9
size: few
J: TRBJ2-1
D: TRBD2
DNA: TGTGCCGGCAGCGTAGAGGCGGGAGGGCCCTTTGGGGACAATGAGCAGTTCTTC
CDR3: CAGSVEAGGPFGDNEQFF

V: TRBV29-1
size: NA
J: TRBJ2-7
D: TRBD2
DNA: TGCAGCGTTGTTTGGTTGCAGGGAGGGCCCCGCGAGCAGTACTTC
CDR3: CSVVWLQGGPREQYF

V: TRBV2
size: few
J: TRBJ2-2
D: TRBD1
DNA: TGTGCCAGCAGTAGGGACAGCGGGGAGCTGTTTTTT
CDR3: CASSRDSGELFF

V: TRBV10-3
size: NA
J: TRBJ1-2
D: TRBD1
DNA: TGTGCCATCAGTGAGTCGGGACAGGGTTCTGGCTACCCCTTC
CDR3: CAISESGQGSGYPF

V: TRBV5-5
size: NA
J: TRBJ2-4
D: TRBD1
DNA: TGTGCCAGCAGCTTTAGGACAGGTATAACCAAAAACATTCAGTACTTC
CDR3: CASSFRTGITKNIQYF

V: TRBV2
size: NA
J: TRBJ1-4
D: TRBD1
DNA: TGTGCCAGCAGTACAGACAGGGGAACTAATGAAAAACTGTTTTTT
CDR3: CASSTDRGTNEKLFF

V: TRBV5-1
size: few
J: TRBJ2-4
D: NA
DNA: TGCGCCAGCAGCCCCGGGGTTGGGAAAAACATTCAGTACTTC
CDR3: CASSPGVGKNIQYF

V: TRBV6-1
size: few
J: TRBJ1-3
D: TRBD1
DNA: TGTGCCAGCATTAGACAGGGGTCTGGAAACACCATATATTTT
CDR3: CASIRQGSGNTIYF

V: TRBV18
size: once
J: TRBJ1-3
D: NA
DNA: TGTGCCAGCTCACCTTTTGACGGGAGCTCTGGAAACACCATATATTTT
CDR3: CASSPFDGSSGNTIYF

V: TRBV6-6
size: few
J: TRBJ2-7
D: TRBD1
DNA: TGTGCCAGCAGACACGGACAGGGGCTTACCTACGAGCAGTACTTC
CDR3: CASRHGQGLTYEQYF

V: TRBV30
size: NA
J: TRBJ1-2
D: NA
DNA: TGTGCCTGGAGTGGGGGGCGGGCTAATGGCTACACCTTC
CDR3: CAWSGGRANGYTF

V: TRBV4-1
size: few
J: TRBJ2-3
D: NA
DNA: TGCGCCAGCAGCCAAGTTTTTCAATCAGATACGCAGTATTTT
CDR3: CASSQVFQSDTQYF

V: TRBV4-1
size: few
J: TRBJ2-1
D: NA
DNA: TGCGCCAGCAGCCACCCTAGGGGGGGCGGTTACAATGAGCAGTTCTTC
CDR3: CASSHPRGGGYNEQFF